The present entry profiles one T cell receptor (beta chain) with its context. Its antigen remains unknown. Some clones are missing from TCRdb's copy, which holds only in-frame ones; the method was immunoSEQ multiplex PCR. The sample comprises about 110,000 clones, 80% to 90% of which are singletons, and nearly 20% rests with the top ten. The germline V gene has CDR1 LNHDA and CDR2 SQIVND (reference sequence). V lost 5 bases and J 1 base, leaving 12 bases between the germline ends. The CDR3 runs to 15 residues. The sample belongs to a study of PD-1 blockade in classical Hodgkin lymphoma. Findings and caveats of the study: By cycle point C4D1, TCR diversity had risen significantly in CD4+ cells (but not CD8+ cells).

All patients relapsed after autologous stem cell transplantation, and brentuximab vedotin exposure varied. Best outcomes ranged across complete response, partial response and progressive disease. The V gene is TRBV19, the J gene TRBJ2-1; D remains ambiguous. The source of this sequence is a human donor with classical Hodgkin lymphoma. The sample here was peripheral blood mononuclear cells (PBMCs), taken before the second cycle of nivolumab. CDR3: CASSLPTQSYNEQFF. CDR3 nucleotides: TGTGCCAGTAGTCTCCCGACTCAGTCCTACAATGAGCAGTTCTTC. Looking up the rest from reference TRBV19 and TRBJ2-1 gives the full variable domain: DGGITQSPKYLFRKEGQNVTLSCEQNLNHDAMYWYRQDPGQGLRLIYYSQIVNDFQKGDIAEGYSVSREKKESFPLTVTSAQKNPTAFYLCASSLPTQSYNEQFFGPGTRLTVL.